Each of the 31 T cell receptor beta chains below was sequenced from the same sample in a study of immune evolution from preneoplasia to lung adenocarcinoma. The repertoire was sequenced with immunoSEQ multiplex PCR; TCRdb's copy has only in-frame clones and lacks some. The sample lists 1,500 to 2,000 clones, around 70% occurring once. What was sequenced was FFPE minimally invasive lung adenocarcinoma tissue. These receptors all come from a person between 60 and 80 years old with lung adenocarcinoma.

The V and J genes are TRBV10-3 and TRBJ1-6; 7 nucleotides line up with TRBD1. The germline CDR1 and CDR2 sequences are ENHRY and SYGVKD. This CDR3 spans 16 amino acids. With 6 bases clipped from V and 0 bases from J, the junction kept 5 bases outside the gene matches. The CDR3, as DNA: TGTGCCATCAGCGGGACAGTCAGCTCCTATAATTCACCCCTCCACTTT. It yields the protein CAISGTVSSYNSPLHF.

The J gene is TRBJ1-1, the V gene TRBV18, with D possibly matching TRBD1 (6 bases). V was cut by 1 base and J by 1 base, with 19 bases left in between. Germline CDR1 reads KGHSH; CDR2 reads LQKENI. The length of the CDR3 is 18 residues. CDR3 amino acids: CASSPRGGLKEWNTEAFF. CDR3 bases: TGTGCCAGCTCACCACGTGGGGGCTTAAAAGAGTGGAACACTGAAGCTTTCTTT.

The CDR3 loop is CASSLGGAVSGNTIYF. In nucleotides, the CDR3 is TGCGCCAGCAGCTTGGGGGGGGCAGTCTCTGGAAACACCATATATTTT. The genes are TRBV5-1 and TRBJ1-3; D may be TRBD1 (6 bases). Trimming left V 0 bases short and J 0 bases short, with 10 bases between. The CDR3 consists of 16 residues. CDR1 is SGHRS and CDR2 is YFSETQ in the germline V gene.

CDR3 residues: CASSELGGVGYEKLFF. The CDR3 DNA is TGTGCCAGCAGTGAATTGGGAGGGGTAGGGTATGAAAAACTGTTTTTT. The gene calls are TRBV25-1 and TRBJ1-4, with D perhaps TRBD1 (5 bases). Trimming took 1 base from V and 6 from J, leaving 15 bases between them. The CDR3 has 16 amino acids. The germline V gene encodes CDR1 MGHDK and CDR2 SYGVNS.

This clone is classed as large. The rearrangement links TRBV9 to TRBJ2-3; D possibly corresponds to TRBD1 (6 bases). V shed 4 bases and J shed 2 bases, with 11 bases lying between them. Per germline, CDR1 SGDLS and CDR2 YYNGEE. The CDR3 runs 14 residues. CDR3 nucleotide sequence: TGTGCCAGCAGCTTCCGGACAGACACAGATACGCAGTATTTT. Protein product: CASSFRTDTDTQYF.

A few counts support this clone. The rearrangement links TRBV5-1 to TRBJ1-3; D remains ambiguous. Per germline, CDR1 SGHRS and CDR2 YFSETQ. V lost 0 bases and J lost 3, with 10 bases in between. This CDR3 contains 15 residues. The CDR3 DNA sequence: TGCGCCAGCAGCTTGGATGCTCCCAATGGAAACACCATATATTTT. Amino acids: CASSLDAPNGNTIYF.

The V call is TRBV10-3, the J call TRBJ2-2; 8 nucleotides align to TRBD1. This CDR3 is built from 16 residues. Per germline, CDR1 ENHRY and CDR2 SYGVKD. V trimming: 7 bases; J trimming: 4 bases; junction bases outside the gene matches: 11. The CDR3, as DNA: TGTGCCATCAACCATGCCGGACAGGGCCTCACCGGGGAGCTGTTTTTT. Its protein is CAINHAGQGLTGELFF.

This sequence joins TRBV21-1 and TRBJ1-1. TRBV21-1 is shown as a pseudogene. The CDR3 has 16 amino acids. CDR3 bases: TGTGCCAGCAGATTGCCAATCTACACAATTCGCACTGAAGCTTTCTTT. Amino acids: CASRLPIYTIRTEAFF.

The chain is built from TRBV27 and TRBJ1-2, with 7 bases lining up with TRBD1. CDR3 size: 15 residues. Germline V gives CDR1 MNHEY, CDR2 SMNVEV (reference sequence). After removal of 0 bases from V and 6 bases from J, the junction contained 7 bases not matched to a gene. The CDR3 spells CASSLSGQLTNGYTF. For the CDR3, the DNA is TGTGCCAGCAGTTTATCGGGACAGCTTACCAATGGCTACACCTTC.

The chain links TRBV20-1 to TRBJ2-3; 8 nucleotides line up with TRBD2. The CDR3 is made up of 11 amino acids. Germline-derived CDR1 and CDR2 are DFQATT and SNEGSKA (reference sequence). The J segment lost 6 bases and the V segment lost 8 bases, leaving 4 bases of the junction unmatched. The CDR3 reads CSTERGDTQYF. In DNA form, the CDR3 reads TGCAGTACTGAGCGGGGGGATACGCAGTATTTT.

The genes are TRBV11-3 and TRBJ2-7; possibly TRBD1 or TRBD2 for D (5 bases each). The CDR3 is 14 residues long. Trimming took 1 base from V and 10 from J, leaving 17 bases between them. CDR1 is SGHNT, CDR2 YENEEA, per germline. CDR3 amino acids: CASSLGPPRDHQYF. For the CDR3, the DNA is TGTGCCAGCAGCTTAGGCCCCCCCCGGGACCACCAGTACTTC.

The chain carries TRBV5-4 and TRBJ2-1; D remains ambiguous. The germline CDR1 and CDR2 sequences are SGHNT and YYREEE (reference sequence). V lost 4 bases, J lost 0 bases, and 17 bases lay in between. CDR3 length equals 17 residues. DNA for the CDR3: TGTGCCAGCAGCGGGCTCCCGTTTGAGAGCTCCTACAATGAGCAGTTCTTC. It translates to CASSGLPFESSYNEQFF. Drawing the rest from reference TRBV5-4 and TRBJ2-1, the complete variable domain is ETGVTQSPTHLIKTRGQQVTLRCSSQSGHNTVSWYQQALGQGPQFIFQYYREEENGRGNFPPRFSGLQFPNYSSELNVNALELDDSALYLCASSGLPFESSYNEQFFGPGTRLTVL.

The CDR3 reads CASSPRWQNQPQHF. In DNA, the CDR3 is TGTGCCAGCAGTCCCCGCTGGCAAAATCAGCCCCAGCATTTT. The V call is TRBV27, the J call TRBJ1-5; no reliable D call. The CDR3 sequence is 14 residues long. Germline V gene sequence: CDR1 MNHEY, CDR2 SMNVEV (reference sequence). Trimming took off 5 bases at V and 4 bases at J, with 12 bases between the two ends.

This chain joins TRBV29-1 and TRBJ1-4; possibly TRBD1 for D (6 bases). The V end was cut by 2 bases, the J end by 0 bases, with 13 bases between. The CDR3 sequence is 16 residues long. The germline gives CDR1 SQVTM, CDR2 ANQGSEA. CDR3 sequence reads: CSVEPGTSPTNEKLFF. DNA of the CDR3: TGCAGCGTTGAACCAGGGACATCCCCAACTAATGAAAAACTGTTTTTT.

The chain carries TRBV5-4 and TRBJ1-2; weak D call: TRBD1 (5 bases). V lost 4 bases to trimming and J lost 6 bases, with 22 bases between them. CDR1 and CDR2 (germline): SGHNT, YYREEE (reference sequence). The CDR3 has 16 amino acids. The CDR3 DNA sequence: TGTGCCAGCAGCCCGTCGTACTCGGGACTCGGGGATGGCTACACCTTC. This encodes CASSPSYSGLGDGYTF.

The CDR3 here is CASSLAAGLAEETQYF. CDR3 sequence (DNA): TGCGCCAGCAGCTTGGCCGCGGGCCTAGCGGAAGAGACCCAGTACTTC. The chain recombines TRBV5-1 with TRBJ2-5; TRBD2 matches at 7 bases. In germline, CDR1 is SGHRS, CDR2 YFSETQ. J was trimmed by 3 bases and V by 0 bases; bases with no gene match: 8. The CDR3 runs to 16 residues.

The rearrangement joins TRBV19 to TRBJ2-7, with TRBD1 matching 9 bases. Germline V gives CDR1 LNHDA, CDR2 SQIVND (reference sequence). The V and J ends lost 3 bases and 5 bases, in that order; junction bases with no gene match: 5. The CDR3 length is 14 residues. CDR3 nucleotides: TGTGCCAGTAGTATCCTGACAGGGGGGGACGAGCAGTACTTC. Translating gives CASSILTGGDEQYF.

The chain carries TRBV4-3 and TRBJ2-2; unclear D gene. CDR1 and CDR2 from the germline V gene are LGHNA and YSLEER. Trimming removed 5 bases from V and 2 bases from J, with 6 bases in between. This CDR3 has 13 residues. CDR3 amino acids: CASSGQNTGELFF. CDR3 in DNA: TGCGCCAGCAGCGGGCAAAACACCGGGGAGCTGTTTTTT.

Here the CDR3 reads CASSPRTGGTEAFF. In DNA, the CDR3 is TGTGCCAGCTCACCTCGGACAGGCGGGACTGAAGCTTTCTTT. The rearrangement uses TRBV18 and TRBJ1-1; 7 nucleotides agree with TRBD1. The CDR3 has 14 amino acids. Germline V CDR1 and CDR2: KGHSH, LQKENI. J was trimmed by 5 bases and V by 3 bases; bases with no gene match: 6. Full variable domain (rest looked up from reference TRBV18 and TRBJ1-1): NAGVMQNPRHLVRRRGQEARLRCSPMKGHSHVYWYRQLPEEGLKFMVYLQKENIIDESGMPKERFSAEFPKEGPSILRIQQVVRGDSAAYFCASSPRTGGTEAFFGQGTRLTVV.

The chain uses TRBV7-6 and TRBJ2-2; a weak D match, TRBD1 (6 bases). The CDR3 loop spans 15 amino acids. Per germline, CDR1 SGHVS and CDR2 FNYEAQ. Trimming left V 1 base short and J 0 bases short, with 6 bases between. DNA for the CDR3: TGTGCCAGCAGCTTAGGGACAGCGAACACCGGGGAGCTGTTTTTT. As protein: CASSLGTANTGELFF.

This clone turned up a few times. DNA of the CDR3: TGTGCCACCAGCAGAGATTGGGCAAATAATCAGCCCCAGCATTTT. Translated: CATSRDWANNQPQHF. The V and J genes are TRBV15 and TRBJ1-5; the D is unclear. The germline V gene encodes CDR1 LNHNV and CDR2 YYDKDF (reference sequence). CDR3 length: 15 amino acids. The V and J ends lost 0 bases and 4 bases respectively, with 10 bases between them.

CDR3 protein: CASRGSAANTGELFF. In DNA form, the CDR3 reads TGTGCCAGCAGAGGGTCGGCTGCGAACACCGGGGAGCTGTTTTTT. The rearrangement joins TRBV6-1 to TRBJ2-2; D is uncertain. The CDR3 consists of 15 residues. Germline CDR1 is MNHNS and CDR2 is SASEGT. The V end lost 6 bases, the J end lost 0 bases, and 11 bases lay between the germline ends.

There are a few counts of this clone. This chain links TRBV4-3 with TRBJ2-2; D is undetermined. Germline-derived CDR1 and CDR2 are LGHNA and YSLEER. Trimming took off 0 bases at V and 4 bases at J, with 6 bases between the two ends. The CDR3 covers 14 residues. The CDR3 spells CASSQERVTGELFF. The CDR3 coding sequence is TGCGCCAGCAGCCAAGAAAGGGTCACCGGGGAGCTGTTTTTT.

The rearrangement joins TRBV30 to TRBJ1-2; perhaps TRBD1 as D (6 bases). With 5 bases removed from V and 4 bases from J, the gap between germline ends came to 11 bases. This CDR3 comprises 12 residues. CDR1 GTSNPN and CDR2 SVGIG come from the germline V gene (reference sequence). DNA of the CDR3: TGTGCCTGGTCCGGGGGCAGCTATGGCTACACCTTC. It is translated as CAWSGGSYGYTF.

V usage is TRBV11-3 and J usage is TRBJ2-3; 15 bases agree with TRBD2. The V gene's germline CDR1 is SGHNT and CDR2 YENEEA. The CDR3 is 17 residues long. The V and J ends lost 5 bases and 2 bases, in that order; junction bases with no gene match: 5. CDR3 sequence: CASSPWTSGGDTDTQYF. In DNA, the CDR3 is TGTGCCAGCAGCCCCTGGACTAGCGGGGGGGACACAGATACGCAGTATTTT.

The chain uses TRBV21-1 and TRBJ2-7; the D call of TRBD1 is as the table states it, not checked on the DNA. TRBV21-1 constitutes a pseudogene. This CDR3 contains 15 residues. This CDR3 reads CASSKASGHTYEQYF. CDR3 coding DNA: TGTGCCAGCAGCAAAGCTTCGGGACATACCTACGAGCAGTACTTC.

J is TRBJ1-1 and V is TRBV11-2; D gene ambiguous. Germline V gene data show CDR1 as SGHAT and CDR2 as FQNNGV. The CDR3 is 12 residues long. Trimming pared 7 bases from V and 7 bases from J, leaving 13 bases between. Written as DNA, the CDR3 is TGTGCCAGCACCGAAAACATGGGTGAAGCTTTCTTT. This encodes CASTENMGEAFF.

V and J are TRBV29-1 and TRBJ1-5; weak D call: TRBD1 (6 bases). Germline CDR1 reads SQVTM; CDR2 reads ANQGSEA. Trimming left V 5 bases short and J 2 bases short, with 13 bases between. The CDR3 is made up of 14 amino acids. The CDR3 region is CSVSSAGGNQPQHF. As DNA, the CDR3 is TGCAGCGTTTCAAGCGCAGGGGGCAATCAGCCCCAGCATTTT.

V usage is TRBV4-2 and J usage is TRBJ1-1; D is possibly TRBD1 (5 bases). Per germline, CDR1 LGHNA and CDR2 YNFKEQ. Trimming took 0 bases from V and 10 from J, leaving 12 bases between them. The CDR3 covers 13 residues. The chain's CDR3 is CASSQESAGRAFF. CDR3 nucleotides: TGTGCCAGCAGCCAAGAATCGGCAGGGCGAGCTTTCTTT.

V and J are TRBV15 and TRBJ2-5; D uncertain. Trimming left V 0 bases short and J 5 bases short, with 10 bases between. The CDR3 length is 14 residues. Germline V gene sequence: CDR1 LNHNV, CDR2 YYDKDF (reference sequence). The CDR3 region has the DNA TGTGCCACCAGCAGAGATCCGACGGTTGAGACCCAGTACTTC. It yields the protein CATSRDPTVETQYF.

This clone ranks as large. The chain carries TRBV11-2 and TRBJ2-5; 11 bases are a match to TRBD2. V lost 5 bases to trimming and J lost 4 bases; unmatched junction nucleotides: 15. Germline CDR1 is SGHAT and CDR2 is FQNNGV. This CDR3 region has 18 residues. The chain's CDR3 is CASSPPGSGGALGETQYF. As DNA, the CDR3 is TGTGCCAGCAGCCCTCCTGGTAGCGGGGGGGCCCTGGGAGAGACCCAGTACTTC.